This T cell receptor beta chain was identified in a study of beta chain features in type 1 diabetes. The investigators reverse transcribed all of the isolated RNA, so they sequenced expressed TCRB transcripts. Profiled with immunoSEQ multiplex PCR; TCRdb holds only in-frame clones, not every one. The repertoire holds about 160,000 clones, with 9% to 10% as singletons. The specimen sequenced was central memory CD4+ T cells from blood. This receptor was identified in a woman aged 18-35 years in good health.

For the CDR3, the DNA is TGTGCCAGCTCACAGCGACAGGGCTTTTGGACTGAAGCTTTCTTT. It encodes CASSQRQGFWTEAFF. The chain combines TRBV18 with TRBJ1-1, with 7 bases that match TRBD1. The germline gives CDR1 KGHSH, CDR2 LQKENI. This CDR3 is 15 amino acids long. The J segment lost 5 bases and the V segment lost 4 bases, leaving 10 bases of the junction unmatched.